This T cell receptor (beta chain) came from a study of blood T cells in healthy people across ages. The study's findings and limits: Shifts in expanded clonotypes may have been confounded by donor CMV status, which was unknown.

The ends lost 5 bases at V and 4 bases at J; junction bases unmatched: 10. The CDR3 loop spans 16 amino acids. The germline gives CDR1 LNHNV, CDR2 YYDKDF (reference sequence). The sample holds a few counts of this clonotype. The antigen is undetermined. Combining a sample-barcoded 5' primer with a J-beta primer mix, a second PCR ran for roughly 7 to 11 cycles. TCRdb passed the 5' RACE reads through MiXCR, listing each CDR3 protein once. The data hold 1.5 million to 2 million distinct CDR3 sequences, with roughly 28% observed a single time. This TCR was recovered from a woman in her twenties or thirties in good health. This rearrangement joins TRBV15 to TRBJ2-1; TRBD1 matches 8 bases. Specimen: blood. Here the CDR3 reads CATSGGNRDRYNEQFF. CDR3 nucleotide sequence: TGTGCCACCAGCGGGGGCAACAGGGACAGGTACAATGAGCAGTTCTTC.